This TCR beta chain was captured in a study of T-cell reconstitution after alpha-beta-depleted transplantation in children. V was pared by 0 bases and J by 2 bases, with 11 bases of the junction left unmatched. Per germline, CDR1 LNHNV and CDR2 YYDKDF (reference sequence). CDR3 length equals 18 residues. This clonotype was observed a handful of times. Using unique molecular identifiers, the investigators prepared the TCRbeta library. TCRdb reprocessed the PCR reads via MiXCR and lists one record per CDR3 protein. Seen here are about 980,000 distinct CDR3 sequences, less than 30% observed once, and the top ten hold under 30%.

J is TRBJ2-3 and V is TRBV15; 7 bases are a match to TRBD2. This material consisted of PBMCs, mostly from graft donor cells, taken 360 days after TCRalphabeta/CD19-depleted stem cell transplant. This TCR derives from a boy younger than two who had a stem cell transplant for SCID, so the T cells may come from the graft donor. The CDR3 region has the DNA TGTGCCACCAGCAGAGAAAGCCCTCTAGCGGCGTCCACAGATACGCAGTATTTT. Translated: CATSRESPLAASTDTQYF. The variable domain in full, with the rest retrieved from reference TRBV15 and TRBJ2-3, is DAMVIQNPRYQVTQFGKPVTLSCSQTLNHNVMYWYQQKSSQAPKLLFHYYDKDFNNEADTPDNFQSRRPNTSFCFLDIRSPGLGDTAMYLCATSRESPLAASTDTQYFGPGTRLTVL.